Listed below are T cell receptor beta chains from one sample, sequenced in a study of CD8+ T cells in alopecia areata. Sequenced by immunoSEQ multiplex PCR; TCRdb stores in-frame clones only, minus some. The sample shows about 180,000 clones, about 60% of them seen only once. The material sequenced was CD4+ T cells sorted from blood, taken at week 0. These receptors all stem from a human donor with alopecia areata. Each CDR3 is given with its conserved first and last residue. The D gene is left open where the match is weak. Clone size, where shown, is once, few, many, or a class for clones that have expanded.

CDR3 DNA,CDR3 protein,clone size,J gene,V gene,D gene
TGTGCCATCAGAGGGACCCTGAACACTGAAGCTTTCTTT,CAIRGTLNTEAFF,-,TRBJ1-1,TRBV10-3,-
TGCAGCGTTGCGACCGGGACAGGGACTCAGCCCCAGCATTTT,CSVATGTGTQPQHF,-,TRBJ1-5,TRBV29-1,TRBD1
TGCGCCAACCTGGCTAGCGGGGTCGCAGATACGCAGTATTTT,CANLASGVADTQYF,-,TRBJ2-3,TRBV5-1,TRBD2
TGTGCCTGGACAGCGGGGGGGCCGGAAGAGCAGTTCTTC,CAWTAGGPEEQFF,-,TRBJ2-1,TRBV30,TRBD2
TGTGCCTGGAGTGGGATTACACAGAACTTTAATGAAAAACTGTTTTTT,CAWSGITQNFNEKLFF,-,TRBJ1-4,TRBV30,-
TGTGCCAGCACCAAGCGACGTAGCAATCAGCCCCAGCATTTT,CASTKRRSNQPQHF,-,TRBJ1-5,TRBV2,-
TGCAGCGTTGCAGGGCACCTGAACACTGAAGCTTTCTTT,CSVAGHLNTEAFF,-,TRBJ1-1,TRBV29-1,-
TGTGCCAGCAGCCAAGACTCAGGGGGGGCCAACGTCCTGACTTTC,CASSQDSGGANVLTF,-,TRBJ2-6,TRBV4-2,-
TGCGCCAGCAGCTTGGACACAAATCAGCCCCAGCATTTT,CASSLDTNQPQHF,few,TRBJ1-5,TRBV5-1,-
TGCGCCAGCAGCTTGGTCTCCGGGAACACTGAAGCTTTCTTT,CASSLVSGNTEAFF,-,TRBJ1-1,TRBV5-1,-
TGTGCCTGGAGCCAGACGTCTGGTTCACCCCTCCACTTT,CAWSQTSGSPLHF,-,TRBJ1-6,TRBV30,-
TGTGCCAGCAGCTTAGGGACAGGGATTCAGCCCCAGCATTTT,CASSLGTGIQPQHF,few,TRBJ1-5,TRBV7-9,TRBD1
TGTGCCTGGAGAGGCAGCACAGATACGCAGTATTTT,CAWRGSTDTQYF,-,TRBJ2-3,TRBV30,-
TGTGCCAGCAGCCAAGTCTCCACCTACGGGGGAGGGCAGTTCTTC,CASSQVSTYGGGQFF,many,TRBJ2-1,TRBV4-2,-
TGCGCCAGCAGCCAAGATCTGGCAGGGAGGAGAGAAAAACTGTTTTTT,CASSQDLAGRREKLFF,-,TRBJ1-4,TRBV4-1,-
TGTGCCAGCAGCCACGCATGGGGGAACACTGAAGCTTTCTTT,CASSHAWGNTEAFF,-,TRBJ1-1,TRBV6-6,-
TGTGCCAGCAGCACGAGGACAGCATACAATGAGCAGTTCTTC,CASSTRTAYNEQFF,few,TRBJ2-1,TRBV7-2,-
TGCAGTGTGCAGGACACCGGGGAGCTGTTTTTT,CSVQDTGELFF,few,TRBJ2-2,TRBV20-1,-
TGTGCCAGCAGCTCAACGGTCGGCATCACCGAGACCCAGTACTTC,CASSSTVGITETQYF,-,TRBJ2-5,TRBV7-9,-
TGCAGCGTCGCGACAGGGAGGGCGGATCAGCCCCAGCATTTT,CSVATGRADQPQHF,-,TRBJ1-5,TRBV29-1,TRBD1
TGTGCCAGCTCATCACAACAGCTGAACACTGAAGCTTTCTTT,CASSSQQLNTEAFF,few,TRBJ1-1,TRBV18,-
TGCGCCAGCAGCTTGGACGGGTCTGGCAAAAACATTCAGTACTTC,CASSLDGSGKNIQYF,few,TRBJ2-4,TRBV5-1,-
TGTGCCTGGAACCTAGCTAGGAAGACCCAGTACTTC,CAWNLARKTQYF,-,TRBJ2-5,TRBV30,-
TGTGCCACCAGCCGTCCCTATTCTAGGAGGAACACTGAAGCTTTCTTT,CATSRPYSRRNTEAFF,-,TRBJ1-1,TRBV15,-
TGTGCCAGCACCCCCCTGGGGGACGAGCAGTACTTC,CASTPLGDEQYF,-,TRBJ2-7,TRBV7-9,-
TGTGCCAGCAGCCCCCACTTTTTTGGGACACCAACAGATACGCAGTATTTT,CASSPHFFGTPTDTQYF,-,TRBJ2-3,TRBV13,-
TGTGCCAGCAGCAGCCTTGGGGGCAGGAAAGTATACGAGCAGTACTTC,CASSSLGGRKVYEQYF,-,TRBJ2-7,TRBV11-2,-